This T cell receptor beta chain was identified during a study of regulatory T cells in long-lasting Graves disease. Notes on the study in general: No thyroid tissue was studied; the work used peripheral blood only.

Trimming shortened V by 4 bases and J by 5 bases, and 14 bases separated the two germline ends. CDR1 and CDR2 from the germline V gene are KGHSH and LQKENI. The CDR3 sequence is 14 residues long. The sample holds many counts of this clonotype. The antigen is not known. The sample's time point: newly diagnosed GD, antithyroid drugs for less than 3 months. PBMC RNA was the source of the TCR library. For TCR beta, libraries came from iRepertoire HTBI primers and Arm-PCR of CDR3 regions. TCRdb re-called the multiplex PCR reads with MiXCR, one entry per CDR3 protein. Here the sample spans 540,000 or so distinct CDR3 sequences, approximately 13% being singletons. This sample also belongs to another study, concerning T cells in Graves' hyperthyroidism and ophthalmopathy. From that paper: Blood also carried most thyroid clonotypes expanded above 0.001.

This receptor was obtained from a man aged 30-40 years with Graves disease. The gene calls are TRBV18 and TRBJ1-1; a possible D gene is TRBD1 (6 bases). The source material was peripheral blood mononuclear cells (PBMCs), sampled at new diagnosis, from a patient treated with antithyroid drugs. CDR3 sequence reads: CASSHTGFRTEAFF. Written as DNA, the CDR3 is TGTGCCAGCTCACATACAGGGTTTAGGACTGAAGCTTTCTTT.